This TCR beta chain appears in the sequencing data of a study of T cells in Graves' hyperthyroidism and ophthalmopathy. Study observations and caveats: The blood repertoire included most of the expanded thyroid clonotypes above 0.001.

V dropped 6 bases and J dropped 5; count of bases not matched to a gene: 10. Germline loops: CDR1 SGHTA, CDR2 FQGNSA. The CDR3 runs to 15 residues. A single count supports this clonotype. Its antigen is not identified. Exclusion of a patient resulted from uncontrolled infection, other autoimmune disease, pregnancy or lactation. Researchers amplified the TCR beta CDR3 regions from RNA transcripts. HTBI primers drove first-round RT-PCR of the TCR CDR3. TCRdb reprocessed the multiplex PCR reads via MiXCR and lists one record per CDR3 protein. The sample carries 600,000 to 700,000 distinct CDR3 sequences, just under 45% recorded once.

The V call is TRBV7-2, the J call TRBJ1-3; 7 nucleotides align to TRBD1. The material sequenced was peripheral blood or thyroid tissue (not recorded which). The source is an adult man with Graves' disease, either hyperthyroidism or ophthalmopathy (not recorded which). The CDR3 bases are TGTGCCAGCAGTTACCAGGGGACAGTTAGAAACACCATATATTTT. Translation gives CASSYQGTVRNTIYF.